Each of the 15 T cell receptor beta chains below was sequenced from the same sample in a study of blood T cells in healthy people across ages. Sample-barcoded 5' priming and a J-beta primer mix drove a second PCR of roughly 7 to 11 cycles. TCRdb passed the 5' RACE reads through MiXCR, listing each CDR3 protein once. Of about 1.8 million distinct CDR3 sequences detected, 40% to 55% appear once; the ten largest clones hold 2.1%. Sequenced sample: blood. All receptors derive from a woman in her thirties or forties in good health.

There are a few counts of this clonotype. This sequence joins TRBV20-1 and TRBJ2-1; TRBD2 might be the D (6 bases). V lost 6 bases and J lost 0, with 12 bases in between. The V gene's germline CDR1 is DFQATT and CDR2 SNEGSKA (reference sequence). This CDR3 region has 14 residues. The CDR3 bases are TGCAGTGCCGCGGGACTTCACTCCTACAATGAGCAGTTCTTC. Residues: CSAAGLHSYNEQFF.

Remarks on this clonotype: One end of the junction varies from germline; a read error may be responsible. V usage is TRBV6-1 and J usage is TRBJ2-7; the D gene is possibly TRBD2 (5 bases). The CDR3 is 14 residues long. Germline V gene sequence: CDR1 MNHNS, CDR2 SASEGT. The CDR3: CASSEHPSPYERYF. The DNA of the CDR3 is TGTGCCAGCAGTGAACATCCTAGCCCCTACGAGCGGTACTTC.

J is TRBJ2-2 and V is TRBV27; TRBD1 agrees at 10 bases. This CDR3 has 15 amino acids. Germline-derived CDR1 and CDR2 are MNHEY and SMNVEV (reference sequence). After removal of 7 bases from V and 3 bases from J, the junction contained 5 bases not matched to a gene. The CDR3 loop reads CASTPGQGYTGELFF. The CDR3, as DNA: TGTGCCAGCACCCCGGGACAGGGGTACACCGGGGAGCTGTTTTTT.

This clonotype was observed a single time. The J gene is TRBJ2-1, the V gene TRBV6-2 or TRBV6-3; 7 positions agree with TRBD1. V lost 9 bases and J lost 6; bases outside the gene matches: 8. Germline lookup yields CDR1 MNHEY and CDR2 SVGEGT. The CDR3 covers 13 residues. The CDR3 bases are TGTGCCAGTTGGGGGAACAGGGGCAATGAGCAGTTCTTC. Protein sequence: CASWGNRGNEQFF.

The CDR3 nucleotides read TGTGCCAGCAGTTACTCGACCCGCCAGCCCCAGCATTTT. Translation gives CASSYSTRQPQHF. The chain recombines TRBV6-2 or TRBV6-3 with TRBJ1-5; D uncertain. The V end was cut by 0 bases, the J end by 7 bases, with 7 bases between. Looked up from germline, CDR1 is MNHEY and CDR2 is SVGEGT. The CDR3 has 13 residues.

Only a few counts were recorded for this clonotype. This chain connects TRBV5-1 to TRBJ2-1, with TRBD1 identical over 7 bases. Germline-derived CDR1 and CDR2 are SGHRS and YFSETQ. The CDR3 runs to 14 residues. V shed 4 bases, J shed 1 base, and the junction held 2 bases outside the gene matches. Here the CDR3 DNA reads TGCGCCAGCAGCACGGGACAGTCCTACAATGAGCAGTTCTTC. Translated, it gives CASSTGQSYNEQFF.

This chain connects TRBV4-1 to TRBJ1-2; a possible D gene is TRBD1 (5 bases). Looked up from germline, CDR1 is MGHRA and CDR2 is YSYEKL. The CDR3 totals 15 residues. V was trimmed by 0 bases and J by 5 bases, leaving 13 bases between them. The CDR3 DNA is TGCGCCAGCAGCCAAGATGTAGGGACCAATTATGGCTACACCTTC. It is translated as CASSQDVGTNYGYTF.

This clonotype was seen a handful of times. This chain joins TRBV5-5 and TRBJ2-1; 11 nucleotides agree with TRBD2. J lost 9 bases, V lost 3 bases, and 5 bases had no gene match. The CDR3 length is 14 residues. Germline CDR1 and CDR2: SGHKS and YYEKEE (reference sequence). The CDR3 bases are TGTGCCAGCAGCTCCTCACTAGCGGGAGCTGAGCAGTTCTTC. It is translated as CASSSSLAGAEQFF.

The sample holds a few counts of this clonotype. The CDR3 DNA sequence: TGCGCCAGCAGCCAAGATGTAGTACCCGGGCAGTTCTTC. Translating gives CASSQDVVPGQFF. The chain combines TRBV4-1 with TRBJ2-1; D gene uncertain. Germline V gene sequence: CDR1 MGHRA, CDR2 YSYEKL. CDR3 length: 13 residues. Deletions cut 0 bases from V and 12 bases from J, with 12 bases between.

V gene TRBV9 combines with J gene TRBJ2-1; D remains ambiguous. Germline lookup yields CDR1 SGDLS and CDR2 YYNGEE. Trimming took off 0 bases at V and 10 bases at J, with 8 bases between the two ends. The CDR3 loop spans 12 amino acids. The CDR3, as DNA: TGTGCCAGCAGCGTAGGTCCCGGAGAGCAGTTCTTC. It codes for CASSVGPGEQFF.

This chain links TRBV12-3 or TRBV12-4 with TRBJ1-5; D possibly corresponds to TRBD1 (6 bases). The CDR3 consists of 16 residues. V was pared by 5 bases and J by 4 bases, with 18 bases between. CDR3 coding DNA: TGTGCCAGCAGTCCCAGGGGCGGGGGGGGGAATCAGCCCCAGCATTTT. As protein: CASSPRGGGGNQPQHF.

This sequence joins TRBV7-3 and TRBJ2-1; 9 nucleotides agree with TRBD2. V dropped 6 bases and J dropped 5; count of bases not matched to a gene: 8. The CDR3 has 15 amino acids. Germline assignment: CDR1 SGHTA and CDR2 FQGTGA. The CDR3 DNA reads TGTGCCAGCAGGCCGAGGGCGGGGGGGCACAATGAGCAGTTCTTC. The encoded protein is CASRPRAGGHNEQFF.

J is TRBJ1-2 and V is TRBV7-2; no clear D. The germline V gene has CDR1 SGHTA and CDR2 FQGNSA. The CDR3 spans 11 residues. Trimming took off 7 bases at V and 6 bases at J, with 9 bases between the two ends. The CDR3 DNA is TGTGCCAGCATCCAAGGTGATGGCTACACCTTC. It encodes CASIQGDGYTF. The full variable domain, rest sourced from reference TRBV7-2 and TRBJ1-2, is GAGVSQSPSNKVTEKGKDVELRCDPISGHTALYWYRQSLGQGLEFLIYFQGNSAPDKSGLPSDRFSAERTGGSVSTLTIQRTQQEDSAVYLCASIQGDGYTFGSGTRLTVV.

This chain joins TRBV5-5 and TRBJ2-5, with TRBD1 identical over 7 bases. After removal of 0 bases from V and 0 bases from J, the junction contained 5 bases not matched to a gene. This CDR3 spans 16 amino acids. Germline values: CDR1 SGHKS, CDR2 YYEKEE (reference sequence). In nucleotides, the CDR3 is TGTGCCAGCAGCTTGGGAACCACAGGGGACCAAGAGACCCAGTACTTC. Translated: CASSLGTTGDQETQYF. Full variable domain (remainder filled in from reference TRBV5-5 and TRBJ2-5): DAGVTQSPTHLIKTRGQQVTLRCSPISGHKSVSWYQQVLGQGPQFIFQYYEKEERGRGNFPDRFSARQFPNYSSELNVNALLLGDSALYLCASSLGTTGDQETQYFGPGTRLLVL.

This clonotype was seen a few times. This chain connects TRBV20-1 to TRBJ2-5, with 7 bases fitting TRBD1. Germline V gene data show CDR1 as DFQATT and CDR2 as SNEGSKA (reference sequence). V lost 2 bases to trimming and J lost 5 bases; unmatched junction nucleotides: 11. The CDR3 is 15 amino acids. The CDR3 bases are TGCAGTGCTAGACCGGACAGGTTCATGGGGGAGACCCAGTACTTC. It translates to CSARPDRFMGETQYF.